This TCR beta chain was identified in a study of PD-1 blockade in classical Hodgkin lymphoma. General study findings and limits: The baseline diversity of complete responders showed similarity to that of newly diagnosed patients. Before treatment, TCR diversity in newly diagnosed patients was reportedly lower than in healthy donors. With respect to the repertoire differences, their causes, possibly disease activity or prior therapy, remain undefined.

Germline V gene data show CDR1 as MNHEY and CDR2 as SVGAGI. Trimming cost V 4 bases and J 0 bases, with 15 bases left between them. This CDR3 has 16 residues. Sequenced by immunoSEQ multiplex PCR; TCRdb stores in-frame clones only, minus some. This sample has tens of thousands of clones, with 85% to 90% found just once. A remark on this clone: Its antigen is as yet unknown.

Relapse was seen in all patients after autologous stem cell transplantation, and brentuximab vedotin exposure was variable. Sample: peripheral blood mononuclear cells (PBMCs), taken at baseline. The chain combines TRBV6-5 with TRBJ1-1; the D is unclear. This receptor was taken from a human donor with classical Hodgkin lymphoma. This CDR3 is CASSWTPINLNTEAFF. As DNA, the CDR3 is TGTGCCAGCAGTTGGACGCCCATCAACCTGAACACTGAAGCTTTCTTT.